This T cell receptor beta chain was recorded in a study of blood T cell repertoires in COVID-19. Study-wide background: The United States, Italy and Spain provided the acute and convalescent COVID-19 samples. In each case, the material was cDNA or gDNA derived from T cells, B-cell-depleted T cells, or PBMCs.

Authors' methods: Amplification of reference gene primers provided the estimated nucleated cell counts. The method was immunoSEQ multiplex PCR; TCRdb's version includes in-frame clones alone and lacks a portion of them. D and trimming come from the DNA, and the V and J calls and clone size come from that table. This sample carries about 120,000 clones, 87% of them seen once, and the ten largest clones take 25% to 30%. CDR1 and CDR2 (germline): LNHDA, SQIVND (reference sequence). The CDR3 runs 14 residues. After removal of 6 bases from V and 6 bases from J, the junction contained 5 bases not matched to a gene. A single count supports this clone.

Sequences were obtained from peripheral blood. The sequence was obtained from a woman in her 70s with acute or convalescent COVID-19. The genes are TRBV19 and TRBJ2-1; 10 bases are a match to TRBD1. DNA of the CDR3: TGTGCCAGTAGGGGACAGGGGATGGGCAATGAGCAGTTCTTC. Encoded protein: CASRGQGMGNEQFF.